One and the same sample provided the 21 T cell receptor beta chains below, sequenced in a study of CD8+ T cells in alopecia areata. TCR sequencing used cDNA made by reverse transcription of extracted RNA. Profiling relied on immunoSEQ multiplex PCR, and the TCRdb table lists in-frame clones only, not all of them. The table shows 150,000 to 200,000 clones, with roughly 60% occurring only once. The treatment: oral pan-JAK inhibitor, 5-10 mg twice daily. This material consisted of CD4+ T cells sorted from blood, taken at week 24, from a patient treated with tofacitinib. These receptors were taken from a human donor with alopecia areata.

The CDR3 region is CASSFLRTSGVYNEQFF. In DNA, the CDR3 is TGTGCCAGCAGTTTCCTCCGGACTAGCGGGGTCTACAATGAGCAGTTCTTC. The gene calls are TRBV27 and TRBJ2-1; TRBD2 agrees at 12 bases. V dropped 3 bases and J dropped 3; count of bases not matched to a gene: 6. The CDR3 consists of 17 residues. CDR1 and CDR2 (germline): MNHEY, SMNVEV (reference sequence).

At least ten counts were recorded for this clone. The V gene is TRBV2, the J gene TRBJ1-4; 8 bases fit TRBD1. The V and J ends lost 2 bases and 7 bases, in that order; junction bases with no gene match: 3. The CDR3 sequence is 14 residues long. Germline lookup yields CDR1 SNHLY and CDR2 FYNNEI. Written as DNA, the CDR3 is TGTGCCAGCAGTGAACAGGGGGCGGGTGAAAAACTGTTTTTT. Its translation: CASSEQGAGEKLFF. Full variable domain (outside the CDR3, taken from reference TRBV2 and TRBJ1-4): EPEVTQTPSHQVTQMGQEVILRCVPISNHLYFYWYRQILGQKVEFLVSFYNNEISEKSEIFDDQFSVERPDGSNFTLKIRSTKLEDSAMYFCASSEQGAGEKLFFGSGTQLSVL.

This chain links TRBV6-6 with TRBJ2-1; tentatively, D is TRBD2 (6 bases). CDR3 size: 15 residues. The germline gives CDR1 MNHNY, CDR2 SVGAGI (reference sequence). V shed 5 bases and J shed 6 bases, with 17 bases lying between them. The CDR3 spells CASSPLGGERNEQFF. The CDR3 coding sequence is TGTGCCAGCAGTCCCCTCGGCGGGGAGCGCAATGAGCAGTTCTTC.

The J gene is TRBJ2-3, the V gene TRBV5-1, with 7 bases fitting TRBD1. CDR1 SGHRS and CDR2 YFSETQ come from the germline V gene. This CDR3 spans 15 amino acids. Trimming at V came to 0 bases and at J to 2 bases, leaving 3 bases not matched to a gene. This chain's CDR3 is CASSLVRGPTDTQYF. The CDR3 DNA follows: TGCGCCAGCAGCTTGGTGAGGGGGCCCACAGATACGCAGTATTTT. Together with reference TRBV5-1 and TRBJ2-3, the CDR3 gives the full variable domain: KAGVTQTPRYLIKTRGQQVTLSCSPISGHRSVSWYQQTPGQGLQFLFEYFSETQRNKGNFPGRFSGRQFSNSRSEMNVSTLELGDSALYLCASSLVRGPTDTQYFGPGTRLTVL.

The sample holds a few counts of this clone. This sequence joins TRBV11-1 and TRBJ2-7, with TRBD1 as a possible D gene (5 bases). CDR3 length: 13 residues. The germline CDR1 and CDR2 sequences are SGHAT and FQDESV (reference sequence). V lost 1 base and J lost 6, with 10 bases in between. The CDR3 sequence is CASSLVQGGEQYF. CDR3 coding DNA: TGTGCCAGCAGCTTAGTCCAGGGTGGCGAGCAGTACTTC.

As for this clone: At one end the junction does not follow the germline gene, possibly because of a read error. The chain has TRBV6-6 and TRBJ1-6; D not certain. The CDR3 loop spans 13 amino acids. Germline V lookup: CDR1 MNHNY, CDR2 SVGAGI (reference sequence). CDR3 DNA: TGTGCCAGCAGGCCGTACTATGATTCACCCCTCCACTTT. Protein product: CASRPYYDSPLHF.

This chain connects TRBV5-1 to TRBJ1-1; D might be TRBD1 (5 bases). The germline CDR1 and CDR2 sequences are SGHRS and YFSETQ. Between the trimmed V and J ends, which lost 4 bases and 3 bases, there was a span of 19 bases. This CDR3 comprises 16 residues. The CDR3 DNA reads as TGCGCCAGCAGCCTCTTTACGGGAAGGGGTGACACTGAAGCTTTCTTT. Translated: CASSLFTGRGDTEAFF.

The V gene is TRBV30, the J gene TRBJ1-6, with 7 bases matching TRBD1. The CDR3 runs to 13 residues. The germline CDR1 and CDR2 sequences are GTSNPN and SVGIG (reference sequence). V gave up 1 base and J gave up 8 bases; unmatched junction bases: 2. Written as DNA, the CDR3 is TGTGCCTGGAGTGGTCAGGGGGATTCACCCCTCCACTTT. It encodes CAWSGQGDSPLHF. Full variable domain (remainder filled in from reference TRBV30 and TRBJ1-6): SQTIHQWPATLVQPVGSPLSLECTVEGTSNPNLYWYRQAAGRGLQLLFYSVGIGQISSEVPQNLSASRPQDRQFILSSKKLLLSDSGFYLCAWSGQGDSPLHFGNGTRLTVT.

Turning to this clone: The same CDR3 is also encoded by other DNA sequences in this sample. V and J are TRBV30 and TRBJ2-6; D is ambiguous. This CDR3 has 12 amino acids. Trimming shortened V by 5 bases and J by 0 bases, and 2 bases separated the two germline ends. Germline CDR1 GTSNPN, CDR2 SVGIG (reference sequence). DNA of the CDR3: TGTGCCTGGTCCTCTGGGGCCAACGTCCTGACTTTC. Its translation: CAWSSGANVLTF.

The chain has TRBV30 and TRBJ1-3; possibly TRBD1 for D (6 bases). The CDR3 consists of 14 residues. V shed 1 base and J shed 5 bases, with 12 bases lying between them. Germline CDR1 and CDR2: GTSNPN and SVGIG (reference sequence). The CDR3 nucleotides are TGTGCCTGGAGTGGTGGGGACACAAGAAACACCATATATTTT. The encoded protein is CAWSGGDTRNTIYF.

This clone was counted a few times. CDR3 protein: CASSLAPGGLADTQYF. CDR3 DNA: TGTGCCAGCAGCTTAGCACCGGGGGGCCTCGCAGATACGCAGTATTTT. This chain links TRBV7-8 with TRBJ2-3, with TRBD2 as a possible D gene (7 bases). The CDR3 totals 16 residues. Germline V CDR1 and CDR2: SGHVS, FQNEAQ. V was trimmed by 0 bases and J by 4 bases, leaving 14 bases between them.

The chain joins TRBV29-1 to TRBJ2-7, with 8 bases fitting TRBD1. Germline CDR1 and CDR2: SQVTM and ANQGSEA. The CDR3 totals 13 residues. The ends lost 6 bases at V and 5 bases at J; junction bases unmatched: 9. The DNA for the CDR3 is TGCAGCGTGGAGGACAGGGTTAGAAACGAGCAGTACTTC. It codes for CSVEDRVRNEQYF.

The chain recombines TRBV29-1 with TRBJ2-7, with 10 nucleotides matching TRBD2. Per germline, CDR1 SQVTM and CDR2 ANQGSEA. The CDR3 is made up of 14 amino acids. The CDR3 sequence is CSAPGLAPLYEQYF. The CDR3 DNA reads as TGCAGTGCCCCGGGACTAGCGCCCCTCTACGAGCAGTACTTC.

The genes are TRBV14 and TRBJ1-2; D gene unclear. Germline CDR1 reads SGHDN; CDR2 reads FVKESK. Between the trimmed V and J ends, which lost 1 base and 6 bases, there was a span of 6 bases. This CDR3 has 12 residues. The CDR3 loop is CASSQGVNGYTF. The DNA of the CDR3 is TGTGCCAGCAGCCAAGGAGTCAATGGCTACACCTTC.

To note about this clone: In the same sample, other DNA sequences code for this CDR3. The rearrangement joins TRBV7-7 to TRBJ2-2; no firm D call. The CDR3 is 14 residues long. Per germline, CDR1 SSHAT and CDR2 FNYEAQ (reference sequence). Between the trimmed V and J ends, which lost 1 base and 5 bases, there was a span of 8 bases. The chain's CDR3 is CASSLDRRTGELFF. The CDR3 DNA sequence: TGTGCCAGCAGCTTAGATAGGCGGACCGGGGAGCTGTTTTTT.

The genes are TRBV11-2 and TRBJ2-7; 10 bases are a match to TRBD1. CDR1 and CDR2 from the germline V gene are SGHAT and FQNNGV. V trimming: 4 bases; J trimming: 3 bases; junction bases outside the gene matches: 6. This CDR3 has 15 amino acids. The CDR3 nucleotides read TGTGCCAGCAGCTCGGCGGGACAGGGGTTCTACGAGCAGTACTTC. Translated: CASSSAGQGFYEQYF.

The rearrangement uses TRBV7-2 and TRBJ1-6; 8 nucleotides agree with TRBD1. J lost 7 bases, V lost 6 bases, and 5 bases had no gene match. This CDR3 has 14 amino acids. The germline CDR1 and CDR2 sequences are SGHTA and FQGNSA. Here the CDR3 DNA reads TGTGCCAGCAGGAGGGACAGGACCAATTCACCCCTCCACTTT. This codes for CASRRDRTNSPLHF.

The chain couples TRBV29-1 to TRBJ1-1; 10 bases fit TRBD1. J was trimmed by 4 bases and V by 5 bases; bases with no gene match: 4. Germline assignment: CDR1 SQVTM and CDR2 ANQGSEA. The CDR3 runs to 13 residues. CDR3 in amino acids: CSVKGTGATEAFF. CDR3 in DNA: TGCAGCGTTAAGGGGACAGGGGCCACTGAAGCTTTCTTT.

The chain employs TRBV27 and TRBJ1-5, with D possibly matching TRBD1 (5 bases). The germline CDR1 and CDR2 sequences are MNHEY and SMNVEV (reference sequence). The CDR3 is 13 residues long. V shed 5 bases and J shed 8 bases, with 13 bases lying between them. The CDR3 region is CASSPKQAEPQHF. The CDR3 DNA reads as TGTGCCAGCAGTCCGAAACAGGCCGAGCCCCAGCATTTT.

This rearrangement joins TRBV7-2 to TRBJ2-3, with D tentatively TRBD1 (5 bases). The V end was cut by 8 bases, the J end by 4 bases, with 13 bases between. The germline V gene encodes CDR1 SGHTA and CDR2 FQGNSA. The CDR3 length is 13 residues. The CDR3 nucleotides read TGTGCCAGCCGATCCAGGGCCCCAGATACGCAGTATTTT. It specifies CASRSRAPDTQYF.

The chain recombines TRBV29-1 with TRBJ2-1; D perhaps matches TRBD2 (7 bases). Germline CDR1 and CDR2: SQVTM and ANQGSEA. The CDR3 covers 13 residues. The V and J ends lost 3 bases and 6 bases respectively, with 12 bases between them. CDR3 sequence reads: CSVDGGLLNEQFF. Here the CDR3 DNA reads TGCAGCGTTGACGGGGGGCTTCTCAATGAGCAGTTCTTC.